The subject of this entry is one T cell receptor beta chain. Its recognized antigen is unknown. No much larger clonotype is one base removed from it; base qualities were not supplied. CD8 naive samples consisted of CD45RO-negative cells that were positively selected for CCR7, yielding a CD45RA+CCR7+ population without TemRA cells. The donors were healthy, HIV-negative adults with no recently reported acute infections or vaccinations. Every donor was a Caucasian adult living in Nashville, Tennessee, USA. After blood collection by leukapheresis, PBMCs were isolated using Ficoll-Histopaque density gradient centrifugation and then cryopreserved in the vapor phase of liquid nitrogen. Analytical flow cytometry was used to check the purity and quantity of each magnetically sorted T cell population. Each sorted fraction had its genomic DNA isolated and then quantified by UV absorbance on a Nanodrop 2000c.

The sample comes from a study of shared clonotypes between healthy human individuals (dated by TCRdb to the early 2020s). For the wider study: The cohort included three men and a couple of women between 18 and 49 years of age. For each donor, CD4 naive and CD4 memory were each given three plates, CD8 naive was given two plates, and CD8 memory was given one plate. To estimate repertoire size and how much clonotypes are shared between individuals, the study performed deep sequencing of blood TCR repertoires from 4 to 6 healthy adults. Libraries were prepared and TCR repertoires were sequenced by different laboratories using diverse techniques, in order to increase sequencing depth and limit assay-specific biases. Per donor, leukapheresis produced somewhere between about 0.8 and 9 billion PBMCs.

Based on the germline V gene, the CDR1 and CDR2 sequences are SGHRS and YFSETQ. V has 1 base trimmed and J has 1 base trimmed; junction bases matching no gene number 4. The CDR3 covers 18 residues, taking in both the cysteine and the phenylalanine. CDR3 DNA is the only sequence kept; it has 54 bases, read in frame from the first base. Using the deep immunoSEQ assay, TCR CDR3 regions were amplified from genomic DNA by multiplex PCR. Extracted genomic DNA from each cell subset was spread evenly across all wells of several immunoSEQ 96-well plates, with each plate serving as a replicate. For sorted subsets, each replicate PCR was loaded with roughly 190 ng genomic DNA, equivalent to 25,000 to 30,000 T cell genomes. Purified libraries were measured with a Qubit 3.0 fluorometer, size-checked on a Bioanalyzer 2100, and measured again with the KAPA Library Quantification kit. Every immunoSEQ 96-well plate was sequenced on a dedicated single-read 150-cycle Illumina NextSeq 550 flow cell. In the paper's pipeline: Because the immunoSEQ output included only junctional sequences and no quality scores, the filtering could not be the same as the filtering used for full-length reads. To assign V/J genes and CDR3, sequences were annotated using PyIR, a Python wrapper for IgBLAST v1.9, with IMGT germline references. Reads with weak V/J assignments (E-value above 1e-6), missing CDR3, stop codons, out-of-frame junctions, or ambiguous translated residues were removed. A V3J clonotype was defined by an identical inferred V gene, J gene, and CDR3 amino acid sequence. Percentage overlap between repertoires was computed as shared unique clonotypes divided by the size of the smaller repertoire. Repertoire richness was assessed with RTK rarefaction, the Chao1 estimator, and Recon v2.1 estimates of unobserved clonotypes. For all TCRbeta clonotypes obtained by the gDNA method from a handful of donors, generation probabilities were computed with OLGA. TCRdb took this table from immuneACCESS and kept in-frame rearrangements with V and J called. Such tables lack part of the clones; where checked against another copy, unresolved V genes explain under half of the gap, and the rest is unexplained. V and J calls and clone size are given by that table; D and trimming were obtained from the DNA. This sample gives about 2.1 million clones in total; 90% to 95% of them show up just once. 1.5% to 2% of the sample is in the top ten clones.

The paper as a whole reports these results and caveats: The small number of donors limited the genetic and exposure-history diversity represented. Sampling was restricted to blood, and TCR repertoires in tissue are likely to differ from TCR repertoires in blood. Higher generation probabilities were observed for clonotypes shared by all four sorted-subset donors than for non-shared clonotypes. Incomplete sequencing was indicated by rarefaction of sorted-subset datasets, despite the large sequencing depth. About 5% of naive CD4, approximately 3.7% of naive CD8, about 2.5% of memory CD4, and around 0.4% of memory CD8 clonotypes were shared across several donors. Larger estimated clonotype richness was generally found for naive subsets than for memory subsets. Pairwise subsampling indicated that sequencing depth was expected to affect the degree of clonotype sharing among donors.

The TCR sequence derives from a man aged 18 to 35 in good health. Some clones in this sample may be carry-over from other donors' samples. Sequencing was carried out using naive CD8+ T cells from PBMCs. Explained via the paper, the cell subset or site label denotes: CD45RA+CCR7+. The rearranged segments are TRBV5-1 and TRBJ2-1; TRBD2 agrees with 14 junctional bases. The DNA is TGCGCCAGCAGCTTGTCCGGACTAGCGGGAGGATCCTACAATGAGCAGTTCTTC. Its translation reads: CASSLSGLAGGSYNEQFF.